Listed below are T cell receptor beta chains from one sample, sequenced in a study of beta chain features in type 1 diabetes. Measured with immunoSEQ multiplex PCR; TCRdb has only the in-frame clones, and not every one. Seen here are roughly 230,000 clones, around 9.9% observed once, and the top ten hold more than 0.015%. The source material was naive CD4+ T cells from blood. Receptors were obtained from a man under 40 with type 1 diabetes. Both conserved end residues are part of each CDR3. A D gene is named only where the DNA matches it firmly. Not every row has a clone size; where given, it reads once, few, many or a size class.

abundance	v_gene	j_gene	d_gene	CDR3nt	CDR3aa
.	TRBV7-2	TRBJ2-3	TRBD2	TGTGCCAGCAGCTCCCGACTAGCGGGGACAGATACGCAGTATTTT	CASSSRLAGTDTQYF
.	TRBV2	TRBJ1-1	.	TGTGCCAGTAAATCCGGGGGAACTGAAGCTTTCTTT	CASKSGGTEAFF
.	TRBV30	TRBJ1-5	.	TGTGCCTGGAGCTCCCCGGGTCAGCCCCAGCATTTT	CAWSSPGQPQHF
.	TRBV11-2	TRBJ1-6	.	TGTGCCAGCAGCTCATCTTCACCCCTCCACTTT	CASSSSSPLHF
.	TRBV28	TRBJ1-5	TRBD1	TGTGCCAGCAGACGGGACAGGGGGCTTGATAGGAATTTGCCCCAGCATTTT	CASRRDRGLDRNLPQHF
.	TRBV6-5	TRBJ2-7	.	TGTACTTGTGGGCCTTCCTACGAGCAGTACTTC	CTCGPSYEQYF
.	TRBV29-1	TRBJ1-2	.	TGCAGCGTTGAAGAACAGATTAACTATGGCTACACCTTC	CSVEEQINYGYTF
few	TRBV2	TRBJ1-5	TRBD1	TGTGCCAGCAGTGCGACAGGGGGCAAGTATAGCAATCAGCCCCAGCATTTT	CASSATGGKYSNQPQHF
few	TRBV2	TRBJ2-3	TRBD2	TGTGCCAGCAGTGTTACCGGGACTAGGGCTACGCAGTATTTT	CASSVTGTRATQYF
few	TRBV4-1	TRBJ1-5	TRBD1	TGCGCCAGCAGCAGACAGGGGGTAAATCAGCCCCAGCATTTT	CASSRQGVNQPQHF
.	TRBV9	TRBJ2-1	TRBD1	TGTGCCAGCAGCGGACAGGGTTTCGGCTCCTACAATGAGCAGTTCTTC	CASSGQGFGSYNEQFF
few	TRBV5-1	TRBJ1-6	.	TGCGCCAGCAGCTTGCGGGGTAATTCACCCCTCCACTTT	CASSLRGNSPLHF
.	TRBV29-1	TRBJ1-2	.	TGCAGCGTTGAACCCCCCCTGGGCTACACCTTC	CSVEPPLGYTF
few	TRBV7-3	TRBJ2-3	TRBD2	TGTGCCAGCAGCCGCGGGGGGACAGATACGCAGTATTTT	CASSRGGTDTQYF
few	TRBV5-4	TRBJ2-7	TRBD2	TGTGCCAGCAGCTCTCAGGAGCGGGGGGGCTACGAGCAGTACTTC	CASSSQERGGYEQYF
.	TRBV7-2	TRBJ1-6	.	TGTGCCAGCAGCTTATCACAGGGATATAATTCACCCCTCCACTTT	CASSLSQGYNSPLHF
few	TRBV11-2	TRBJ2-5	TRBD1	TGTGCCAGCAGCTTCACAGGGGAAGAGACCCAGTACTTC	CASSFTGEETQYF
.	TRBV7-6	TRBJ1-1	.	TGTGCCAGCAGCTCCCTCCCGTCGGGACACTACGAAGCTTTCTTT	CASSSLPSGHYEAFF
few	TRBV7-9	TRBJ1-2	TRBD1	TGTGCCAGCAGCTTTACAGGGGGGAACTATGGCTACACCTTC	CASSFTGGNYGYTF
.	TRBV10-3	TRBJ2-5	.	TGTGCCATCAGTGATAGAGGGACCCAGTACTTC	CAISDRGTQYF
few	TRBV1	TRBJ2-5	.	TGCACCAGCAGCTTTCGGTGCCAAGAGACCCAGTACTTC	CTSSFRCQETQYF
.	TRBV11-2	TRBJ2-5	.	TGTGCCAGCAGCTTAGATCACTACAGGGATCAGGTGGGAGAGACCCAGTACTTC	CASSLDHYRDQVGETQYF
.	TRBV11-3	TRBJ2-2	TRBD2	TGTGCCAGCAGCAAGCTAGCGGGGGAGGACACCGGGGAGCTGTTTTTT	CASSKLAGEDTGELFF
few	TRBV5-1	TRBJ2-1	TRBD1	TGCGCCAGCAGCTTGGTAGGGACAGGGGGCGATGAGCAGTTCTTC	CASSLVGTGGDEQFF
.	TRBV5-4	TRBJ2-1	.	TGTGCCAGCAGGCCGGGACTCACACACAATGAGCAGTTCTTC	CASRPGLTHNEQFF
.	TRBV19	TRBJ1-2	TRBD1	TGTGCCAGTACAGACAGGGGGCACGGCTACACCTTC	CASTDRGHGYTF
few	TRBV7-9	TRBJ2-5	TRBD1	TGTGCCAGCAGCTTAATTTCGACAGGGGGAATAGGAGAGACCCAGTACTTC	CASSLISTGGIGETQYF
.	TRBV7-3	TRBJ2-5	TRBD1	TGTGCCAGCAGCTTGCAGGGGGCAGCATTCGGGCAGACCCAGTACTTC	CASSLQGAAFGQTQYF
.	TRBV5-1	TRBJ2-5	TRBD1	TGCGCCAGCAGCTTGGCCGGGACAGGGGAAGAGACCCAGTACTTC	CASSLAGTGEETQYF
few	TRBV6-1	TRBJ2-3	.	TGTGCCAGCAGTGAAATGGGGACAATCTCCACAGATACGCAGTATTTT	CASSEMGTISTDTQYF
few	TRBV10-3	TRBJ1-5	.	TGTGCCATCAGTGAGACAGGAGATCAGCCCCAGCATTTT	CAISETGDQPQHF
.	TRBV29-1	TRBJ2-5	TRBD1	TGCAGCGTGGACAGGACAGAGACCCAGTACTTC	CSVDRTETQYF
.	TRBV5-1	TRBJ1-1	TRBD1	TGCGCCAGCGCTCAATCCGGGACAGGCGTGGAAGCTTTCTTT	CASAQSGTGVEAFF
.	TRBV2	TRBJ2-3	.	TGTGCCAGCAGTGATCTGCGGGGATCTAGCACAGATACGCAGTATTTT	CASSDLRGSSTDTQYF
few	TRBV19	TRBJ1-5	TRBD1	TGTGCCAGTAGTAGGAGGATCCAGGGGGATCAGCCCCAGCATTTT	CASSRRIQGDQPQHF
few	TRBV4-2	TRBJ2-3	.	TGTGCCAGCAGCCAAGATGGAGGACCCGGCACAGATACGCAGTATTTT	CASSQDGGPGTDTQYF
few	TRBV18	TRBJ2-1	.	TGTGCCAGCTCACCGGCACTAGCCGACAATGAGCAGTTCTTC	CASSPALADNEQFF
.	TRBV11-1	TRBJ2-7	.	TGTGCCAGCAGCGACACACGCTACGAGCAGTACTTC	CASSDTRYEQYF
few	TRBV18	TRBJ2-5	.	TGTGCCAGCTCACCACAAGAGGGCCCTCTGGAGACCCAGTACTTC	CASSPQEGPLETQYF
.	TRBV15	TRBJ2-5	.	TGTGCCACCAGCAGAGTTGGAGGGTCCCAGGGAGAGACCCAGTACTTC	CATSRVGGSQGETQYF
few	TRBV4-3	TRBJ2-7	TRBD1	TGCGCCAGCAGCCAAACTCGATCGGACAGGGTAAGGGGCGAGCAGTACTTC	CASSQTRSDRVRGEQYF
.	TRBV5-1	TRBJ2-6	.	TGCGCCAGCAGCCTGGGGGGCACTGGGGCCAACGTCCTGACTTTC	CASSLGGTGANVLTF
few	TRBV1	TRBJ1-6	.	TGCACCAGCAGCCCGAGCCGCCCAGGGGCCTCCTATAATTCACCCCTCCACTTT	CTSSPSRPGASYNSPLHF
few	TRBV6-5	TRBJ1-1	.	TGTGCCAGCAGTTACTCTATAGTTGGCACTGAAGCTTTCTTT	CASSYSIVGTEAFF
few	TRBV2	TRBJ1-2	TRBD1	TGTGCCAGCAGCCTGACAGGGGGAGGCTACACCTTC	CASSLTGGGYTF
few	TRBV13	TRBJ1-1	.	TGTGCCAGCAGCATACAGATCATGAACACTGAAGCTTTCTTT	CASSIQIMNTEAFF
.	TRBV6-6	TRBJ1-2	TRBD1	TGTGCCAGCAGACCCAAAAAAACAGGGGTGGACACCTTC	CASRPKKTGVDTF
.	TRBV6-4	TRBJ2-3	.	TGTGCCAGCAGTGAACCGGGCACAGATACGCAGTATTTT	CASSEPGTDTQYF
.	TRBV6-1	TRBJ2-3	.	TGTGCCAGCAGTGAAACCCTGGAGGCTCTTACGCAGTATTTT	CASSETLEALTQYF
.	TRBV18	TRBJ1-1	.	TGTGCCAGCTCACCAAGCGGGGTCGCCCTGAACACTGAAGCTTTCTTT	CASSPSGVALNTEAFF
few	TRBV7-9	TRBJ2-7	TRBD2	TGTGCCAGCAGTTTCGGACTAGCGGGGGCCGGCTACGAGCAGTACTTC	CASSFGLAGAGYEQYF